This T cell receptor beta chain was recovered during a study of cytomegalovirus exposure and HLA in healthy donors. In the study overall: There were fewer than 500 genotyped donors. Of these, roughly 80% fell in the genetic ancestry cluster associated with self-reported Caucasian donors.

Trimming cost V 2 bases and J 0 bases, with 9 bases left between them. CDR1 is SGHDT and CDR2 is YYEEEE in the germline V gene. There are 14 residues in the CDR3. PCR involved 60 Vbeta and 13 Jbeta primers. Profiled with immunoSEQ multiplex PCR; TCRdb holds only in-frame clones, not every one. Seen here are some 180,000 clones, about three quarters observed once, and the top ten hold less than 1.5%. Study-wide results and caveats: Later, an analysis showed that TCR beta chains associated with HLA were more clonally expanded than others that were equally common. Sequencing had likely introduced a cluster of highly shared sequence variants as an artifact.

As for this clone: Its antigen is still unknown.

The clonotype was recovered from a man between 18 and 29 years old in good health and CMV-seronegative. The J gene is TRBJ2-7, the V gene TRBV5-6, with a tentative D call TRBD2 (6 bases). Sequenced sample: PBMCs. The CDR3 is CASSFAGSSYEQYF. DNA of the CDR3: TGTGCCAGCAGCTTTGCGGGGAGCTCCTACGAGCAGTACTTC.